This T cell receptor (beta chain) was sequenced during a study of CD4 T cells in relation to SARS-CoV-2 and coronaviruses (dated by TCRdb to 2020 to 2022). About the study as a whole: In the ViraFEST assay, PBMCs were cultured with antigen for approximately eleven days, after which TCR beta CDR3s were sequenced to identify clonal expansions specific to the antigen. Using patient-derived lymphoblastoid cell lines, the shared crossreactive spike epitopes were mapped to their HLA restriction. A median age of approximately 40 years, with a range of roughly 20 to 75 years, was recorded for the full convalescent cohort of around twelve patients. The Adaptive Biotechnologies TCR-sequencing kit was used to sequence samples from a few pre-COVID donors and the naive versus memory experiments, while other data came from Illumina-based sequencing. The study assessed, at the TCR clonotype level, memory CD4+ T cell crossreactivity between SARS-CoV-2 and common cold coronavirus spike proteins. A different TCR-beta assay, based on Illumina, was used to sequence expansion assays from other donors in the study. Among the approximately 12 convalescent patients, 8 males and 4 females were included, and two of the subjects were Hispanic.

Naive and memory CD4+ T cells were separated from cryopreserved PBMCs by first enriching for CD4 and then performing EasySep naive CD4+ T cell enrichment. Sorted naive or memory CD4+ T cells (more than 85,000) were cultured 1:1 with T cell-depleted PBMCs and CEF peptides for 10 days. Each peptide culture condition was generally run in triplicate replicate wells. PBMCs were isolated from leukapheresis product or whole blood by Ficoll-Paque PLUS gradient centrifugation. PBMCs were either cryopreserved at -140 degrees C or used fresh in the expansion assay. The QIAamp Micro DNA Kit was used to extract genomic DNA from the CD4+ T cells. CEF-cultured naive and memory CD4+ T cell DNA received survey-level immunoSEQ TCR-beta sequencing. The study's processing was this. During preprocessing, nonproductive sequences were discarded, as were any CDR3s that did not begin with C, did not end with F or W, or were shorter than 7 amino acids. Antigen-specific clonotypes were called with the MANAFEST web app, based on expansion relative to reference and other culture wells. A clone counted as positive if significantly expanded in 2 of 3 replicate wells versus the reference culture at FDR below 0.05. Positive clones also required significant expansion versus all other tandem wells and an odds ratio above 5. Cultured and uncultured naive and memory CD4+ repertoires were searched for previously identified spike- and CEF-reactive CDR3s. Pairwise Levenshtein distance, computed with the stringdist R package after three terminal residues were trimmed from each end, was used as the measure of CDR3 homology. TCRdb's version of the immuneACCESS table is confined to in-frame rearrangements and falls short of the full clone set. An unresolved V gene accounts for under half of the shortfall where checked; the remainder is of unknown origin. The V and J calls and clone size were taken over from that table, and D and trimming were inferred from the DNA. Within this sample are 35,000 to 40,000 clones, with more than 70% of them counted one time only. Around 4.8% of the sample is in the top ten clones.

V is pared back by 8 bases and J by 4 bases, with 10 bases lying between the germline termini. From the cysteine up to the phenylalanine, the CDR3 has a length of 12 residues. Here the CDR3 DNA is all that survives: 36 bases in frame from base 1. In the germline V gene, CDR1 corresponds to SNHLY and CDR2 to FYNNEI. General findings and caveats noted by the study authors: Crossreactive clones showed significantly weaker SARS-CoV-2-driven expansion than monoreactive clones, consistent with antigenic imprinting. Sequencing of naive versus memory cells indicated that the assay detects memory recall responses, not primary responses primed during culture. Because the crossreactivity analysis focused on spike protein, crossreactivity against other viral proteins was not assessed. In about 60% of donors, memory CD4+ clonotypes turned up that crossrecognized SARS-CoV-2 and at least one common cold coronavirus spike. Because no donor provided both pre-pandemic and post-infection samples, tracing the source of pre-existing responses was limited. Small numbers of patients and of tested TCRs limited the study.

A word on this clone: It has no known antigen specificity. Base qualities are not recorded, but no much larger clone differs from it by a single base.

Recombination joined TRBV2 with TRBJ2-3; no D gene is confidently identified. Sequenced input: naive CD4+ T cells from PBMCs, cultured in vitro. The cell subset or site label, as the study defines it: naive CD4+ T cells isolated by negative enrichment. The receptor's source is an adult with COVID-19. DNA sequence: TGTGCCAGCTCTCCTTATTCAGATACGCAGTATTTT. Its protein reads: CASSPYSDTQYF.